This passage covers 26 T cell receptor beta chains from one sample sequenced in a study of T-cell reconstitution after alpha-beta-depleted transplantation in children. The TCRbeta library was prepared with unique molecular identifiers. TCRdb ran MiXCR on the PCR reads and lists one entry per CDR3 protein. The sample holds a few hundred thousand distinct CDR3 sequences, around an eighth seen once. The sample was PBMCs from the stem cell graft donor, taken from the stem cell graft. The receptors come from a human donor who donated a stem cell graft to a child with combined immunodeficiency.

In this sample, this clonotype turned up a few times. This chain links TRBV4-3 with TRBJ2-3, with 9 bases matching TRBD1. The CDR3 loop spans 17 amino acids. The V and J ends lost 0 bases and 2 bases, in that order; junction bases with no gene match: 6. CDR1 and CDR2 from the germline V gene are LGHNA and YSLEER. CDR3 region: CASSQDTGQGNTDTQYF. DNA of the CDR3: TGCGCCAGCAGCCAAGATACGGGACAGGGCAACACAGATACGCAGTATTTT.

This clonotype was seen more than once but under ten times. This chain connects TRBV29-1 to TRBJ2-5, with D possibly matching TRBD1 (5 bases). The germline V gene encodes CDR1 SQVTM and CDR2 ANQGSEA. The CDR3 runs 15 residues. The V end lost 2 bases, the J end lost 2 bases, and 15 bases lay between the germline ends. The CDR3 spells CSVERPSTGQETQYF. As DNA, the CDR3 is TGCAGCGTTGAACGCCCTTCTACAGGTCAAGAGACCCAGTACTTC. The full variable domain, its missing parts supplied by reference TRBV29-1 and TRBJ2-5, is SAVISQKPSRDICQRGTSLTIQCQVDSQVTMMFWYRQQPGQSLTLIATANQGSEATYESGFVIDKFPISRPNLTFSTLTVSNMSPEDSSIYLCSVERPSTGQETQYFGPGTRLLVL.

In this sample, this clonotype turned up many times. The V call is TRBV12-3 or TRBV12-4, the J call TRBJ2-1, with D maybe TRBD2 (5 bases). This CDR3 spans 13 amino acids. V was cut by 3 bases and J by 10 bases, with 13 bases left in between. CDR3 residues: CASSFSDPGEQFF. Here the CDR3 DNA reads TGTGCCAGCAGTTTCTCGGACCCGGGGGAGCAGTTCTTC.

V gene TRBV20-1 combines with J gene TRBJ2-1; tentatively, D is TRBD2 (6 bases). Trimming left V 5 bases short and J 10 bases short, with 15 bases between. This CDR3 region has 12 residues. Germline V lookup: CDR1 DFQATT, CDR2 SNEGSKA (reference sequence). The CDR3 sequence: CSAWDSLGEQFF. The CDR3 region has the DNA TGCAGTGCTTGGGACTCCTTGGGGGAGCAGTTCTTC.

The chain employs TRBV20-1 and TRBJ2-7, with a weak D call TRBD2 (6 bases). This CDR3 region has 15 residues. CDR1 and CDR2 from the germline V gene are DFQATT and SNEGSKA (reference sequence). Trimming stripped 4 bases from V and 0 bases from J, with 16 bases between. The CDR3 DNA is TGCAGTGCTATTCCCAATCCGGGAGTCTCCTACGAGCAGTACTTC. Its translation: CSAIPNPGVSYEQYF.

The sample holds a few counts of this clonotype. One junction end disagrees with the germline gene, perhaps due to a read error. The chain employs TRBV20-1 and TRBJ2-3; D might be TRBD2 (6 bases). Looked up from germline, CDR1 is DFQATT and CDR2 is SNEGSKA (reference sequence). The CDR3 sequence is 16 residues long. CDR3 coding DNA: TGCAGTGCCAGAGACCCAGGCCGCGGGGTCCCAGATACGCAGTATTTT. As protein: CSARDPGRGVPDTQYF.

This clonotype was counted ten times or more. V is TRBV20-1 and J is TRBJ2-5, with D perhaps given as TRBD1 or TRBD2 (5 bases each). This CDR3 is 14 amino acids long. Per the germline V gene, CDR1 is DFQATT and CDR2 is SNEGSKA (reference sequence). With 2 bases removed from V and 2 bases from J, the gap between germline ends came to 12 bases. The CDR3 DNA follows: TGCAGTGCTAGACTTTTCGGGGCACAAGAGACCCAGTACTTC. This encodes CSARLFGAQETQYF.

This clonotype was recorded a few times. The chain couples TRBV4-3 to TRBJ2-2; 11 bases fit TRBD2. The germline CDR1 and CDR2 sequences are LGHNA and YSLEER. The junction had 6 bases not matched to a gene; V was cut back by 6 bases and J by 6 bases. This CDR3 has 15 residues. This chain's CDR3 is CASRDSGGASGELFF. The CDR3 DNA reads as TGCGCCAGCAGGGATAGCGGGGGGGCCTCCGGGGAGCTGTTTTTT.

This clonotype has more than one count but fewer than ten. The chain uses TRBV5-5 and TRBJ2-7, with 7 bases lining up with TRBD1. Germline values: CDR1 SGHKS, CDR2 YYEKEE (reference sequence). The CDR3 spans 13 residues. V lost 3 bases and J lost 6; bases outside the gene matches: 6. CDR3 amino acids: CASSWENRGEQYF. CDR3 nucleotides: TGTGCCAGCAGCTGGGAAAACAGGGGCGAGCAGTACTTC.

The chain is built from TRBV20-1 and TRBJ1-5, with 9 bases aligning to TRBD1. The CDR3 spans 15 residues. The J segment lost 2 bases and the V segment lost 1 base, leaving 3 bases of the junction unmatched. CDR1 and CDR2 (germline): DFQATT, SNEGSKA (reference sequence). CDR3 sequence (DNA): TGCAGTGCTAGAGGGACAGGGGCGGGCAATCAGCCCCAGCATTTT. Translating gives CSARGTGAGNQPQHF.

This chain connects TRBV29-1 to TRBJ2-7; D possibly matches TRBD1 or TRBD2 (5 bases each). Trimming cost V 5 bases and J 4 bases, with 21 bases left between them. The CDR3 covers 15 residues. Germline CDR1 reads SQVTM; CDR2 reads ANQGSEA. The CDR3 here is CSVSGGRADPYEQYF. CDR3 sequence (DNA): TGCAGCGTTTCTGGGGGTAGGGCAGATCCTTACGAGCAGTACTTC.

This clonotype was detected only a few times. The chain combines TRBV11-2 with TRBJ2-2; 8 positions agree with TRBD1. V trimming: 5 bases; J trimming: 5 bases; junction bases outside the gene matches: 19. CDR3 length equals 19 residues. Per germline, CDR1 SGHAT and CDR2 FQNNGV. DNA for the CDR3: TGTGCCAGCAGCCGAGATATTGGACAGGGTTATAGTTTGACCGGGGAGCTGTTTTTT. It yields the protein CASSRDIGQGYSLTGELFF.

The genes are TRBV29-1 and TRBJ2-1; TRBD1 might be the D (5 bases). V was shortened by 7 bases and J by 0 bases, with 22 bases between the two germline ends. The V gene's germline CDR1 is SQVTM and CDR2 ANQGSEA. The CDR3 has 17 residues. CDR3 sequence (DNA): TGCAGCGGGGTAGGCAGCGTTGGGGCGGCCTCCTACAATGAGCAGTTCTTC. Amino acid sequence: CSGVGSVGAASYNEQFF.

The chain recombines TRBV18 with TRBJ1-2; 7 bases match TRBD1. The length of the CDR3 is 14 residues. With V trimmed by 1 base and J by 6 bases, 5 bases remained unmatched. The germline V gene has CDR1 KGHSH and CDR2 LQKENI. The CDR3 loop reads CASSPRGTEDGYTF. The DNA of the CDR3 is TGTGCCAGCTCACCACGAGGGACAGAAGATGGCTACACCTTC.

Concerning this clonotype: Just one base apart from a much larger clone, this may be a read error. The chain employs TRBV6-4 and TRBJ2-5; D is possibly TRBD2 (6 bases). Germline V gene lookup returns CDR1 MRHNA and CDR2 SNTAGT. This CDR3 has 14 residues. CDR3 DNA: TGTGCCGGCAGTCCGGGGAGCGGGCAAGAGACCCAGTACTTC. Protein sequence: CAGSPGSGQETQYF.

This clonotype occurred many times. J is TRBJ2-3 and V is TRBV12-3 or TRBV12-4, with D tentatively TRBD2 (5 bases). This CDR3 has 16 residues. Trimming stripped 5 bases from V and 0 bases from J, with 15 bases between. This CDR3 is CASSGTVAISTDTQYF. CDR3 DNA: TGTGCCAGCAGTGGAACCGTAGCGATTAGCACAGATACGCAGTATTTT.

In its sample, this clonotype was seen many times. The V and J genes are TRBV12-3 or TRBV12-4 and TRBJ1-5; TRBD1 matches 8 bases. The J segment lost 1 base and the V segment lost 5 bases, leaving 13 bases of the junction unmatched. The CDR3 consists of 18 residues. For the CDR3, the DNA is TGTGCCAGCAGTAACCGATTGACAGGGGTTCAGAGCAATCAGCCCCAGCATTTT. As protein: CASSNRLTGVQSNQPQHF.

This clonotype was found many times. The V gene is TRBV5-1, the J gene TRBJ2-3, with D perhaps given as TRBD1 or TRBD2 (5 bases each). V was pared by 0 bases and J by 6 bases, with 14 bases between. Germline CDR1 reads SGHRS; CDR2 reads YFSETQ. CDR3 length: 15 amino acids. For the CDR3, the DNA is TGCGCCAGCAGCTTGGCGGGGCGGCCTTTGGATACGCAGTATTTT. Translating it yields CASSLAGRPLDTQYF.

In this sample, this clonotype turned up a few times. In nucleotides, the CDR3 is TGCAGCGTTGGGTCTAGCCTTAAAGATACGCAGTATTTT. Its protein is CSVGSSLKDTQYF. The gene calls are TRBV29-1 and TRBJ2-3; possibly TRBD2 for D (5 bases). Germline V lookup: CDR1 SQVTM, CDR2 ANQGSEA. The CDR3 is made up of 13 amino acids. The V and J ends lost 4 bases and 5 bases respectively, with 13 bases between them.

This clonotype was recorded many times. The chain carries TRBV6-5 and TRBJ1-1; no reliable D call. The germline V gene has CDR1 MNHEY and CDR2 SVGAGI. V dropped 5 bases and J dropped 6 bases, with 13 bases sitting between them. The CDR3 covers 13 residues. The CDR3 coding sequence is TGTGCCAGCAGTACGACCGGGGTCCCTGAAGCTTTCTTT. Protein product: CASSTTGVPEAFF.

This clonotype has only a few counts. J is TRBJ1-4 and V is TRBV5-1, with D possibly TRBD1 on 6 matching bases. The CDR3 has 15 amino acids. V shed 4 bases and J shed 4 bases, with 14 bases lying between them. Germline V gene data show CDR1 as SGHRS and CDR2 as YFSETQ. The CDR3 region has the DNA TGCGCCAGCAGCCAGAGCGACAGGAATAATGAAAAACTGTTTTTT. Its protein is CASSQSDRNNEKLFF. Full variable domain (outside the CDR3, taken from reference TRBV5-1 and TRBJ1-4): KAGVTQTPRYLIKTRGQQVTLSCSPISGHRSVSWYQQTPGQGLQFLFEYFSETQRNKGNFPGRFSGRQFSNSRSEMNVSTLELGDSALYLCASSQSDRNNEKLFFGSGTQLSVL.

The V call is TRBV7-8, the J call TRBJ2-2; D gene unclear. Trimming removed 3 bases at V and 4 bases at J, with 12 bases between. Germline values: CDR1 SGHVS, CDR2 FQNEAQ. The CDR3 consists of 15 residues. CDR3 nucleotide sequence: TGTGCCAGCAGCTTGGTCGATTACCTCACCGGGGAGCTGTTTTTT. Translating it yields CASSLVDYLTGELFF.

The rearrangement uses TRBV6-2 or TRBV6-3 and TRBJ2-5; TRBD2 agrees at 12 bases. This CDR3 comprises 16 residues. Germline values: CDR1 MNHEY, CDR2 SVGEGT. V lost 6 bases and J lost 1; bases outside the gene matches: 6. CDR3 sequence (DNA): TGTGCCAGCAGGAGAGGACTAGCGGGGAGCCAAGAGACCCAGTACTTC. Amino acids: CASRRGLAGSQETQYF.

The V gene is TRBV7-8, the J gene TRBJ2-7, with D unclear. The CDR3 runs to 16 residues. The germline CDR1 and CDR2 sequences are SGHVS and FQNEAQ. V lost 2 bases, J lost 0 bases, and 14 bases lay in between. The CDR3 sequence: CASSLYRQSSSYEQYF. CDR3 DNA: TGTGCCAGCAGCTTATATCGCCAGTCCAGCTCCTACGAGCAGTACTTC.

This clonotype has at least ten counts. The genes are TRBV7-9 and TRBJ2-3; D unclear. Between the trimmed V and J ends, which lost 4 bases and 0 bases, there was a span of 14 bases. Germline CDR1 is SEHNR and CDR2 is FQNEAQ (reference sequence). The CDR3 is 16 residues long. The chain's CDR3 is CASSSLTRSSTDTQYF. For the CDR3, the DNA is TGTGCCAGCAGCTCGTTGACTCGATCCAGCACAGATACGCAGTATTTT.

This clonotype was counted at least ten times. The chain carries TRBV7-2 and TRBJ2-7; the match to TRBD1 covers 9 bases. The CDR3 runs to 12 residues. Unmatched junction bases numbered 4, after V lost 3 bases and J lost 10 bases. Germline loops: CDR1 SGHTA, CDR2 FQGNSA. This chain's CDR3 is CASSFTGGSQYF. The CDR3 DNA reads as TGTGCCAGCAGCTTCACAGGGGGCTCCCAGTACTTC.